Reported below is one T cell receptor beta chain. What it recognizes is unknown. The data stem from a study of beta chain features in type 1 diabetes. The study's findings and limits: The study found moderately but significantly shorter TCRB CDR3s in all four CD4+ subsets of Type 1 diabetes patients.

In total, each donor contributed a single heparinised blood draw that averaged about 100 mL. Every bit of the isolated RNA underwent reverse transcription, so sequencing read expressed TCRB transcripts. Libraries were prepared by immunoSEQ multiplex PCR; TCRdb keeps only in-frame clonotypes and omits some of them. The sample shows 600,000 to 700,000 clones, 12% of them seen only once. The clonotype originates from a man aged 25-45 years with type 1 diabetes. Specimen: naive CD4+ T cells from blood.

The CDR3 is CASSSGQGSYGYTF. CDR3 sequence (DNA): TGTGCCAGCAGCTCGGGACAGGGAAGCTATGGCTACACCTTC. The genes are TRBV7-2 and TRBJ1-2; 9 bases agree with TRBD1. With V trimmed by 4 bases and J by 4 bases, 4 bases remained unmatched. The germline V gene has CDR1 SGHTA and CDR2 FQGNSA. The CDR3 is made up of 14 amino acids.